This T cell receptor beta chain was recorded in a study of shared clonotypes between healthy human individuals. Study-level results: Sharing across four donors was highest in naive CD4 (around 5%) and lowest in memory CD8 (roughly 0.4%). A generally larger estimated richness was seen in naive subsets than in memory subsets.

Note on this clone: Its antigen is currently unknown.

The germline CDR1 and CDR2 sequences are SGHRS and YFSETQ. The CDR3 extends over 16 amino acids. Trimming cost V 3 bases and J 4 bases, with 16 bases left between them. A deep-level run was used for the assay. This table comes from immunoSEQ multiplex PCR, and its TCRdb copy is limited to in-frame clones, with some not included. The repertoire consists of about 1.1 million clones, with around 78% occurring once and the leading ten covering roughly 0.61%. J is TRBJ2-2 and V is TRBV5-1, with D perhaps being TRBD1 or TRBD2 (5 bases each). The clonotype comes from a young man in good health. Some clones in this sample may be carry-over from other donors' samples. The sequenced material came from memory CD4+ T cells from PBMCs. Subset denoted: CD45RA-negative fraction. CDR3 coding DNA: TGCGCCAGCAGCTCGAGTCGGGGCCGGAGCACCGGGGAGCTGTTTTTT. Encoded protein: CASSSSRGRSTGELFF.